The clone carrying this T cell receptor (beta chain) was observed a handful of times. Its matching antigen is unknown. These data are taken from a study of human T cells and chemical hapten exposure. About the research overall: Across samples, TCR yields varied, mostly owing to small differences in pooled library volumes. Study-wide points: With regard to DPC sensitization, TCRs above 1 in 1000 frequency did not change.

Time point reported: healthy volunteer bleed at 6 weeks. Unfractionated whole blood served as the source for total RNA extraction. Single cDNA molecules in the library carried unique molecular identifiers attached during preparation. Authors' data handling: Individual samples carried between roughly 20,000 and 690,600 TCRs, with approximately 100,000 as the median. TCRdb analysed the RACE reads with MiXCR anew, one entry per CDR3 protein. The V and J calls follow TCRdb's processing rather than the paper's. The sample comprises 35,000 to 55,000 distinct CDR3 sequences, 3.7% of which are singletons, and around 5.7% rests with the top ten. Trimming removed 0 bases at V and 13 bases at J, with 10 bases between. CDR3 length: 13 amino acids. CDR1 is MNHEY, CDR2 SVGAGI, per germline.

The chain has TRBV6-5 and TRBJ1-6; D gene ambiguous. This TCR derives from a human donor in good health. Some clones in this sample may be carry-over from other donors' samples. The sample was whole blood. In DNA form, the CDR3 reads TGTGCCAGCAGTTACTCTGAGTGGAGGCCCCTCCACTTT. It translates to CASSYSEWRPLHF.